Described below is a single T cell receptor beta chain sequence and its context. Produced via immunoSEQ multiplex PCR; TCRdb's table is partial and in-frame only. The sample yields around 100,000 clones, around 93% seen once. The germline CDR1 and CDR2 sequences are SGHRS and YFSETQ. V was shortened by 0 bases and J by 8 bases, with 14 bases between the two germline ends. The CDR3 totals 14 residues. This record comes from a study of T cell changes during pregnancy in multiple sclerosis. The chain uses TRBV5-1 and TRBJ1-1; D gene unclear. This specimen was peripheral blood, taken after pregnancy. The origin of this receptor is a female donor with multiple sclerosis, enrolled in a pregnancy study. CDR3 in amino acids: CASSLGTRGSEAFF. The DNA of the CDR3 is TGCGCCAGCAGCTTGGGGACTCGGGGTAGCGAAGCTTTCTTT.